The count of the clone carrying this T cell receptor (beta chain) is one. This CDR3 has 17 amino acids. J was trimmed by 4 bases and V by 0 bases; bases with no gene match: 6. Germline V lookup: CDR1 SGHRS, CDR2 YFSETQ. This sample is drawn from a study of blood T cell repertoires in COVID-19. Study overall: PBMCs, B-cell-depleted T cells, or T cells provided the cDNA or gDNA that made up the material.

Ages ranged from roughly 18 to 100 years, with residence in about 24 US areas. Cohorts were determined from participant-reported clinical history. Per the original data handling: Estimation of nucleated cell counts was performed using reference gene primer amplification. Method: immunoSEQ multiplex PCR; TCRdb's copy keeps in-frame clones and lacks some. V, J and clone size are taken as reported in that table, and D and trimming were inferred from the DNA itself. The sample gives 250,000 to 300,000 clones, approximately 91% of which show up once; approximately 1.5% is in the top ten. The sample taken for sequencing was PBMCs or T cells enriched from blood (not recorded which). The TCR originated in a woman aged 40 to 50 who had recovered from COVID-19. The chain is built from TRBV5-1 and TRBJ2-1, with TRBD2 identical over 11 bases. CDR3: CASSLGAGTSGYNEQFF. The CDR3 nucleotides are TGCGCCAGCAGCTTGGGGGCCGGGACTAGCGGTTACAATGAGCAGTTCTTC.